This entry lists 18 T cell receptor beta chains sequenced from one sample in a study of shared clonotypes between healthy human individuals. The repertoire was sequenced with immunoSEQ multiplex PCR; TCRdb's copy has only in-frame clones and lacks some. The data contain under 1,900,000 clones, 97% to 99% of them singletons. The specimen was naive CD4+ T cells sorted from blood. As to subset: CD45RA+ positively selected. All receptors come from a man aged 25 to 40 in good health.

This chain joins TRBV2 and TRBJ2-3; 9 nucleotides agree with TRBD2. This CDR3 has 17 residues. Germline CDR1 reads SNHLY; CDR2 reads FYNNEI. With V trimmed by 7 bases and J by 6 bases, 17 bases remained unmatched. This CDR3 reads CASTGLAGRGLRDTQYF. The CDR3 region has the DNA TGTGCCAGCACAGGCCTAGCGGGGAGAGGATTGCGCGATACGCAGTATTTT.

The chain is built from TRBV2 and TRBJ1-5; D is unclear. The CDR3 has 12 residues. Trimming shortened V by 6 bases and J by 11 bases, and 14 bases separated the two germline ends. CDR1 is SNHLY and CDR2 is FYNNEI in the germline V gene. CDR3 in amino acids: CASRVARGAQHF. The CDR3 DNA reads TGTGCCAGCAGGGTGGCCCGAGGAGCCCAGCATTTT.

The chain couples TRBV5-5 to TRBJ1-2; perhaps TRBD1 as D (5 bases). V was clipped by 1 base and J by 1 base, with 20 bases between them. CDR1 and CDR2 from the germline V gene are SGHKS and YYEKEE (reference sequence). The CDR3 is 18 amino acids. In DNA form, the CDR3 reads TGTGCCAGCAGCTTGACCGGAGGGGCGCCCCTGGTTAACTATGGCTACACCTTC. Amino acid sequence: CASSLTGGAPLVNYGYTF.

The CDR3 here is CASSENQVWPYGYTF. DNA for the CDR3: TGTGCCAGCAGTGAAAACCAGGTGTGGCCCTATGGCTACACCTTC. The chain joins TRBV6-1 to TRBJ1-2; no clear D. The CDR3 runs to 15 residues. Germline assignment: CDR1 MNHNS and CDR2 SASEGT. Deletions cut 2 bases from V and 4 bases from J, with 14 bases between.

This chain links TRBV9 with TRBJ2-3; D not certain. Germline values: CDR1 SGDLS, CDR2 YYNGEE. Trimming removed 2 bases from V and 4 bases from J, with 8 bases in between. This CDR3 region has 13 residues. The CDR3 reads CASSVVTADTQYF. CDR3 in DNA: TGTGCCAGCAGCGTTGTAACGGCAGATACGCAGTATTTT.

The chain carries TRBV7-8 and TRBJ2-1, with no clear D. Trimming removed 1 base at V and 5 bases at J, with 12 bases between. In germline, CDR1 is SGHVS, CDR2 FQNEAQ. The CDR3 runs to 15 residues. CDR3 sequence: CASSLGRLAHNEQFF. The CDR3 coding sequence is TGTGCCAGCAGCTTAGGGAGACTGGCGCACAATGAGCAGTTCTTC.

V usage is TRBV11-2 and J usage is TRBJ2-7; 8 nucleotides agree with TRBD2. The CDR3 is 17 residues long. V shed 5 bases and J 3 bases; nucleotides not matched to a gene: 15. Germline CDR1 is SGHAT and CDR2 is FQNNGV. In DNA form, the CDR3 reads TGTGCCAGCAGCCCGACTCCGAGAGGGGGACTAGGCTACGAGCAGTACTTC. Protein: CASSPTPRGGLGYEQYF. The variable domain in full, completed from reference TRBV11-2 and TRBJ2-7, reads EAGVAQSPRYKIIEKRQSVAFWCNPISGHATLYWYQQILGQGPKLLIQFQNNGVVDDSQLPKDRFSAERLKGVDSTLKIQPAKLEDSAVYLCASSPTPRGGLGYEQYFGPGTRLTVT.

This clone was observed once. This chain connects TRBV30 to TRBJ2-7, with unresolved D. The CDR3 runs to 15 residues. Trimming took off 4 bases at V and 3 bases at J, with 19 bases between the two ends. Germline lookup yields CDR1 GTSNPN and CDR2 SVGIG (reference sequence). The CDR3 region is CAWKAGILTGYEQYF. In DNA, the CDR3 is TGTGCCTGGAAGGCAGGAATTCTCACTGGCTACGAGCAGTACTTC.

This clone was picked up one time. The gene calls are TRBV5-1 and TRBJ2-3; D may be TRBD1 or TRBD2 (5 bases each). The V and J ends lost 5 bases and 2 bases respectively, with 12 bases between them. This CDR3 spans 14 amino acids. The germline gives CDR1 SGHRS, CDR2 YFSETQ. The CDR3: CASSETDYTDTQYF. Here the CDR3 DNA reads TGCGCCAGCAGTGAGACAGACTACACAGATACGCAGTATTTT. The whole variable domain, remainder taken from reference TRBV5-1 and TRBJ2-3, is KAGVTQTPRYLIKTRGQQVTLSCSPISGHRSVSWYQQTPGQGLQFLFEYFSETQRNKGNFPGRFSGRQFSNSRSEMNVSTLELGDSALYLCASSETDYTDTQYFGPGTRLTVL.

This clone was picked up one time. The V gene is TRBV9, the J gene TRBJ2-7; D possibly corresponds to TRBD2 (6 bases). V was clipped by 0 bases and J by 1 base, with 14 bases between them. Germline V CDR1 and CDR2: SGDLS, YYNGEE. The CDR3 covers 16 residues. The CDR3 DNA reads TGTGCCAGCAGCGTAGGGGGCGGGAAAGGGTCCTACGAGCAGTACTTC. Residues: CASSVGGGKGSYEQYF.

The chain combines TRBV7-8 with TRBJ2-7; TRBD2 agrees at 9 bases. Germline V CDR1 and CDR2: SGHVS, FQNEAQ. After removal of 5 bases from V and 1 base from J, the junction contained 3 bases not matched to a gene. The CDR3 runs 14 residues. The CDR3 nucleotides read TGTGCCAGCAGCCGCAGCGGGAGGTCCTACGAGCAGTACTTC. It encodes CASSRSGRSYEQYF.

The CDR3 DNA reads TGCGCCAGCAGACAAAAGATGGGGACCGAGGGCAATCAGCCCCAGCATTTT. This encodes CASRQKMGTEGNQPQHF. The chain couples TRBV4-1 to TRBJ1-5; perhaps TRBD1 as D (5 bases). CDR3 length: 17 amino acids. V dropped 6 bases and J dropped 2 bases, with 20 bases sitting between them. Germline values: CDR1 MGHRA, CDR2 YSYEKL.

The J gene is TRBJ2-7, the V gene TRBV7-9; no reliable D call. Germline CDR1 and CDR2: SEHNR and FQNEAQ (reference sequence). V dropped 7 bases and J dropped 4 bases, with 14 bases sitting between them. The CDR3 spans 13 residues. CDR3 region: CASNLRESYEQYF. CDR3 in DNA: TGTGCCAGCAACCTTAGGGAATCATACGAGCAGTACTTC.

This chain connects TRBV7-2 to TRBJ2-7, with TRBD1 matching 7 bases. V shed 5 bases and J 4 bases; nucleotides not matched to a gene: 5. The CDR3 consists of 13 residues. Germline V gene data show CDR1 as SGHTA and CDR2 as FQGNSA. The CDR3 DNA sequence: TGTGCCAGCAGCATGACAGGGACGTACGAGCAGTACTTC. It encodes CASSMTGTYEQYF. The variable domain in full, with the rest retrieved from reference TRBV7-2 and TRBJ2-7, is GAGVSQSPSNKVTEKGKDVELRCDPISGHTALYWYRQSLGQGLEFLIYFQGNSAPDKSGLPSDRFSAERTGGSVSTLTIQRTQQEDSAVYLCASSMTGTYEQYFGPGTRLTVT.

J is TRBJ2-3 and V is TRBV5-1; possibly TRBD1 for D (5 bases). The CDR3 length is 17 residues. Germline V gene data show CDR1 as SGHRS and CDR2 as YFSETQ. Trimming removed 0 bases from V and 1 base from J, with 15 bases in between. CDR3 in DNA: TGCGCCAGCAGCTTGGAGGGGCACCAGACTGGCACAGATACGCAGTATTTT. Encoded protein: CASSLEGHQTGTDTQYF. Looking up the rest from reference TRBV5-1 and TRBJ2-3 gives the full variable domain: KAGVTQTPRYLIKTRGQQVTLSCSPISGHRSVSWYQQTPGQGLQFLFEYFSETQRNKGNFPGRFSGRQFSNSRSEMNVSTLELGDSALYLCASSLEGHQTGTDTQYFGPGTRLTVL.

The chain joins TRBV2 to TRBJ2-7; TRBD1 is a possible D gene (6 bases). The germline gives CDR1 SNHLY, CDR2 FYNNEI. The CDR3 covers 16 residues. The germline V and J ends were trimmed by 6 bases and 5 bases, with 23 bases remaining between them. The CDR3 loop reads CASRRLAGAGGDEQYF. The CDR3 DNA reads as TGTGCCAGCAGGAGGTTGGCAGGGGCGGGTGGGGACGAGCAGTACTTC.

The chain carries TRBV14 and TRBJ1-2; D is unresolved. This CDR3 is 14 amino acids long. Germline V gene lookup returns CDR1 SGHDN and CDR2 FVKESK. V was shortened by 7 bases and J by 2 bases, with 14 bases between the two germline ends. CDR3 loop: CASTRVEGNYGYTF. The CDR3 DNA follows: TGTGCCAGCACCCGCGTTGAGGGAAACTATGGCTACACCTTC.

The rearrangement joins TRBV5-1 to TRBJ2-3; D unresolved. The CDR3 loop spans 15 amino acids. Trimming shortened V by 0 bases and J by 0 bases, and 8 bases separated the two germline ends. Looked up from germline, CDR1 is SGHRS and CDR2 is YFSETQ. The CDR3 DNA reads TGCGCCAGCAGCTTGGCGTCAGCCAGCACAGATACGCAGTATTTT. This translates into CASSLASASTDTQYF.